A selection of T cell receptor beta chains follows, all from one sample in a study of blood T cell repertoires in COVID-19. Here immunoSEQ multiplex PCR was the method, and the copy in TCRdb shows in-frame clones only, minus some. The table lists 180,000 or so clones, more than 80% of them singletons. Sample: peripheral blood. Receptor source: a woman aged 60-75 years with acute or convalescent COVID-19. CDR3s include the opening cysteine and the closing phenylalanine or tryptophan. The order of the fields is J gene, V gene, clone size, D gene, CDR3 protein, CDR3 DNA. D genes are given only for firm matches. Clone size appears in some rows only: once, few, many, or a class for an expanded clone.

>TRBJ2-1|TRBV2|-|-
CASRAAGPADEQFF
TGTGCCAGCAGAGCCGCGGGACCTGCTGATGAGCAGTTCTTC
>TRBJ2-1|TRBV4-1|-|-
CASSLEPSSYNEQFF
TGCGCCAGCAGCCTAGAGCCGAGCTCCTACAATGAGCAGTTCTTC
>TRBJ2-1|TRBV5-1|-|TRBD1
CASKVPGGLNEQFF
TGCGCCAGCAAGGTGCCAGGGGGTTTGAATGAGCAGTTCTTC
>TRBJ1-5|TRBV19|few|-
CASSMRGLSNQPQHF
TGTGCCAGTAGTATGCGGGGGCTTAGCAATCAGCCCCAGCATTTT
>TRBJ1-5|TRBV19|-|TRBD1
CASKVDRGSQRPQHF
TGTGCCAGTAAAGTGGACAGGGGTTCTCAAAGGCCCCAGCATTTT
>TRBJ2-3|TRBV4-1|once|-
CASSQVSGTDTQYF
TGCGCCAGCAGCCAAGTGAGCGGCACAGATACGCAGTATTTT
>TRBJ2-1|TRBV7-6|-|TRBD2
CASSPTGGGSYVNEQFF
TGTGCCAGCAGCCCAACGGGAGGGGGGTCGTATGTCAATGAGCAGTTCTTC
>TRBJ2-1|TRBV5-1|once|TRBD2
CASSPGLLNNEQFF
TGCGCCAGCAGCCCGGGACTACTAAACAATGAGCAGTTCTTC
>TRBJ2-3|TRBV27|-|TRBD1
CASSPQGLVTDTQYF
TGTGCCAGCAGTCCACAGGGGCTGGTCACAGATACGCAGTATTTT
>TRBJ2-5|TRBV14|once|-
CASSRTAGGRGETQYF
TGTGCCAGCAGCCGCACCGCAGGGGGGCGCGGGGAGACCCAGTACTTC
>TRBJ1-1|TRBV3-1/TRBV3-2|-|TRBD1
CASSPRRVGTGGEAFF
TGTGCCAGCAGCCCCCGGAGGGTCGGGACAGGGGGGGAAGCTTTCTTT
>TRBJ2-7|TRBV2|-|TRBD2
CASRTSGHTYEQYF
TGTGCCAGCAGAACTAGCGGGCATACCTACGAGCAGTACTTC
>TRBJ2-7|TRBV7-9|-|-
CASSLAGSRYEQYF
TGTGCCAGCAGCTTAGCAGGGAGTAGGTACGAGCAGTACTTC
>TRBJ1-2|TRBV19|-|TRBD1
CASAVAGGGYTF
TGTGCCAGTGCAGTGGCAGGGGGTGGCTACACCTTC
>TRBJ1-3|TRBV12-5|-|TRBD1
CASGHRTGRGRNTIYF
TGTGCTAGTGGTCACCGGACAGGGAGAGGGAGAAACACCATATATTTT
>TRBJ2-2|TRBV4-2|-|-
CASSQELGGTGELFF
TGTGCCAGCAGCCAAGAGTTAGGGGGCACCGGGGAGCTGTTTTTT
>TRBJ1-1|TRBV10-2|-|-
CASSDTGWNTEAFF
TGCGCCAGCAGTGACACAGGGTGGAACACTGAAGCTTTCTTT
>TRBJ2-2|TRBV20-1|-|-
CSAGGSGNTGELFF
TGCAGTGCTGGTGGTAGCGGTAACACCGGGGAGCTGTTTTTT
>TRBJ2-1|TRBV3-1/TRBV3-2|-|-
CASSQPPRYNEQFF
TGTGCCAGCAGCCAACCTCCGAGGTACAATGAGCAGTTCTTC
>TRBJ2-1|TRBV29-1|-|TRBD2
CSVVAGYNEQFF
TGCAGCGTCGTAGCGGGTTACAATGAGCAGTTCTTC
>TRBJ2-7|TRBV28|-|TRBD2
CASSSQTSALYEQYF
TGTGCCAGCAGTTCACAGACTAGCGCCCTATACGAGCAGTACTTC
>TRBJ1-2|TRBV28|once|-
CASSLGSQGNGYTF
TGTGCCAGCAGTTTAGGGTCCCAGGGAAATGGCTACACCTTC
>TRBJ1-2|TRBV2|-|-
CASSEGGWGGYTF
TGTGCCAGCAGTGAAGGGGGCTGGGGAGGCTACACCTTC
>TRBJ2-5|TRBV6-5|-|TRBD1
CASSWGQKETQYF
TGTGCCAGCAGTTGGGGACAGAAAGAGACCCAGTACTTC
>TRBJ2-3|TRBV30|-|-
CAWSGSGWADTQYF
TGTGCCTGGAGTGGGTCCGGGTGGGCAGATACGCAGTATTTT
>TRBJ2-7|TRBV27|once|-
CASSPDWGGRDEQYF
TGTGCCAGCAGTCCGGATTGGGGGGGGCGGGACGAGCAGTACTTC
>TRBJ1-5|TRBV6-1|-|-
CASSASGVGRNQPQHF
TGTGCCAGCAGTGCTTCAGGGGTCGGGCGAAATCAGCCCCAGCATTTT
>TRBJ2-2|TRBV6-5|-|-
CASGSQGITGELFF
TGTGCCAGCGGGAGCCAGGGGATCACCGGGGAGCTGTTTTTT
>TRBJ2-7|TRBV7-3|-|TRBD2
CASSPAGGSYEQYF
TGTGCCAGCAGCCCCGCGGGGGGGTCCTACGAGCAGTACTTC
>TRBJ2-1|TRBV3-1/TRBV3-2|-|-
CASSQGGPSSYNEQFF
TGTGCCAGCAGCCAAGGAGGGCCGAGCTCCTACAATGAGCAGTTCTTC
>TRBJ1-5|TRBV6-5|-|-
CASSYPGGLSQPQHF
TGTGCCAGCAGTTACCCGGGGGGCTTGAGTCAGCCCCAGCATTTT
>TRBJ1-2|TRBV6-1|-|-
CASSEAIQSYGYTF
TGTGCCAGCAGTGAAGCCATACAGTCCTATGGCTACACCTTC
>TRBJ1-1|TRBV29-1|-|-
CSVSGMNTEAFF
TGCAGCGTGTCAGGGATGAACACTGAAGCTTTCTTT
>TRBJ1-1|TRBV27|-|-
CASSTAPNTEAFF
TGTGCCAGCAGTACAGCACCGAACACTGAAGCTTTCTTT
>TRBJ1-1|TRBV6-6|-|-
CASSYGRQNTEAFF
TGTGCCAGCAGTTACGGCCGTCAAAACACTGAAGCTTTCTTT
>TRBJ1-2|TRBV6-5|-|-
CASSSVEGPYTF
TGTGCCAGCAGTTCCGTGGAGGGGCCGTACACCTTC
>TRBJ2-5|TRBV6-6|-|TRBD2
CASSYGGGETQYF
TGTGCCAGCAGTTATGGGGGGGGAGAGACCCAGTACTTC